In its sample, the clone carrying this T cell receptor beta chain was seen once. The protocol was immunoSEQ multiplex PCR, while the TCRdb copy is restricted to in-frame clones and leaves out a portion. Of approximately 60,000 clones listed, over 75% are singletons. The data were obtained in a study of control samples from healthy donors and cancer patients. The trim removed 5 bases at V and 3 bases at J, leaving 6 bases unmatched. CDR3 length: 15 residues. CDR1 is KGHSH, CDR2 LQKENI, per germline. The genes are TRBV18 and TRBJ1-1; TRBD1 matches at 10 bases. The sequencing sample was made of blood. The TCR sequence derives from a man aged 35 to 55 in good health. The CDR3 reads CASSTRGQGDTEAFF. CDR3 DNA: TGTGCCAGCTCAACTCGCGGACAGGGGGACACTGAAGCTTTCTTT.